One sample yielded the 4 T cell receptor beta chains listed below, sequenced in a study of OX40 agonist ivuxolimab in advanced cancers. Libraries were prepared by immunoSEQ multiplex PCR; TCRdb keeps only in-frame clonotypes and omits some of them. Here the sample spans approximately 82,000 clones, around 90% being singletons. The sequencing here drew on CD4+ or CD8+ T cells sorted from blood, taken in a trial of the OX40 agonist ivuxolimab. Source of these receptors: an adult with an advanced solid tumor such as melanoma, head and neck, liver or kidney cancer.

Concerning this clone itself: Other DNA sequences in this specimen translate into the identical CDR3. This chain uses TRBV5-1 with TRBJ2-7; D not certain. The CDR3 is 13 amino acids. The germline CDR1 and CDR2 sequences are SGHRS and YFSETQ. V shed 5 bases and J shed 1 base, with 10 bases lying between them. The CDR3 DNA follows: TGCGCCAGCAGTCGAGGAGATTCCTACGAGCAGTACTTC. Translating it yields CASSRGDSYEQYF. Variable domain in full (rest from reference TRBV5-1 and TRBJ2-7): KAGVTQTPRYLIKTRGQQVTLSCSPISGHRSVSWYQQTPGQGLQFLFEYFSETQRNKGNFPGRFSGRQFSNSRSEMNVSTLELGDSALYLCASSRGDSYEQYFGPGTRLTVT.

The gene calls are TRBV2 and TRBJ2-1, with D hard to call. Germline assignment: CDR1 SNHLY and CDR2 FYNNEI. V shed 3 bases and J shed 4 bases, with 10 bases lying between them. The CDR3 has 14 amino acids. The CDR3 coding sequence is TGTGCCAGCAGTGAGGACGTTACGTACAATGAGCAGTTCTTC. It codes for CASSEDVTYNEQFF.

About this clone: The same CDR3 can be traced to other DNA sequences in this sample. The chain links TRBV5-4 to TRBJ2-3; D perhaps matches TRBD2 (7 bases). CDR3 size: 15 residues. V was trimmed by 4 bases and J by 3 bases, leaving 15 bases between them. Germline V CDR1 and CDR2: SGHNT, YYREEE (reference sequence). CDR3 amino acids: CASSLAGAGTDTQYF. The CDR3 DNA follows: TGTGCCAGCAGCCTGGCGGGGGCGGGTACAGATACGCAGTATTTT.

The chain uses TRBV29-1 and TRBJ2-6; the D call may be TRBD1 or TRBD2 (6 bases each). Deletions cut 4 bases from V and 3 bases from J, with 13 bases between. Germline-derived CDR1 and CDR2 are SQVTM and ANQGSEA. The CDR3 is made up of 15 amino acids. The CDR3 DNA sequence: TGCAGCGTTGTTATGGGGGGCGGTGGGGCCAACGTCCTGACTTTC. This encodes CSVVMGGGGANVLTF.